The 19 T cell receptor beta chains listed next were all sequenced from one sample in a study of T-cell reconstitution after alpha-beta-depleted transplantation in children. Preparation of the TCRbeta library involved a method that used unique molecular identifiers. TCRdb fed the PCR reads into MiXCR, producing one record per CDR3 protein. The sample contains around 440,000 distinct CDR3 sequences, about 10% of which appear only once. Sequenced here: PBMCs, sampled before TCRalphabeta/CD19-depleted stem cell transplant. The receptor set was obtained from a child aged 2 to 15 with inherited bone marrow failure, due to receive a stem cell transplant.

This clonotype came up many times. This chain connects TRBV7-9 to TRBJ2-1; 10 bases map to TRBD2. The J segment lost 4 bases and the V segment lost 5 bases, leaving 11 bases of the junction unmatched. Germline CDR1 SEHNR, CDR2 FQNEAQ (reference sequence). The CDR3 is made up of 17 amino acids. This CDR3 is CASSRNGALAGYNEQFF. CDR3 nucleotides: TGTGCCAGCAGCCGAAACGGTGCACTAGCGGGGTACAATGAGCAGTTCTTC.

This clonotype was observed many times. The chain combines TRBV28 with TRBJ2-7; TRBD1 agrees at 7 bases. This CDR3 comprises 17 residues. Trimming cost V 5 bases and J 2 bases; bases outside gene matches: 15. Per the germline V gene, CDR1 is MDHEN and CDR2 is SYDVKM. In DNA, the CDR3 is TGTGCCAGCAGTACAACCGGGACAGTTACTCCACCCTACGAGCAGTACTTC. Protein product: CASSTTGTVTPPYEQYF.

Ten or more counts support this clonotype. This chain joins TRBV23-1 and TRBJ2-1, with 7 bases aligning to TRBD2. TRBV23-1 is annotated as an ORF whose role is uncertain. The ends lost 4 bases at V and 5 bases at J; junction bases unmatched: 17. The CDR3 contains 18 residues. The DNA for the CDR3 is TGCGCCAGCAGTCTTGGGCACGTGGGACTACGGGCGCACAATGAGCAGTTCTTC. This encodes CASSLGHVGLRAHNEQFF.

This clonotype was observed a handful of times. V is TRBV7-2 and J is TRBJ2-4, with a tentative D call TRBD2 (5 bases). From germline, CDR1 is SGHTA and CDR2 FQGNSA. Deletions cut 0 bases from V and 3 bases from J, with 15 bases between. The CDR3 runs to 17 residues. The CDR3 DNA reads TGTGCCAGCAGCTTAGCGTTGGGAGCCGGGGTCAAAAACATTCAGTACTTC. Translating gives CASSLALGAGVKNIQYF.

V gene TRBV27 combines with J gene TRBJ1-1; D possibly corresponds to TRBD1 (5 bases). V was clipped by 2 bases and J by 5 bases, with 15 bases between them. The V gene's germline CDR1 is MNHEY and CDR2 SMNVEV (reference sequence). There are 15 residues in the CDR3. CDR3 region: CASSLTQGPGTEAFF. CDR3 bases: TGTGCCAGCAGTTTAACCCAGGGACCGGGGACTGAAGCTTTCTTT.

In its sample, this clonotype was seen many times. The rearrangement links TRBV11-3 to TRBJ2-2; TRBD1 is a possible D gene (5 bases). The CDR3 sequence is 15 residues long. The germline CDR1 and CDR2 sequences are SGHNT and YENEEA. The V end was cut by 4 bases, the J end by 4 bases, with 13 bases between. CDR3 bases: TGTGCCAGCAGCTCTGAAAGGGGTGGCACCGGGGAGCTGTTTTTT. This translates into CASSSERGGTGELFF.

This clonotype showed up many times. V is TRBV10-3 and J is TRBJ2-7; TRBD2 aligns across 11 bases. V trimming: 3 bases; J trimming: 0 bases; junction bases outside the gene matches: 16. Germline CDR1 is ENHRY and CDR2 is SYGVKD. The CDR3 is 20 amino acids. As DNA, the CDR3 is TGTGCCATCAGTGACGTACCGGGCACTGGGACTAGCGGAGGCTCCTACGAGCAGTACTTC. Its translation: CAISDVPGTGTSGGSYEQYF.

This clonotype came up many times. As DNA, the CDR3 is TGTGCCAGCAGGGTGACAGGGGGACTCTACGAGCAGTACTTC. It codes for CASRVTGGLYEQYF. This chain connects TRBV2 to TRBJ2-7; TRBD1 matches at 9 bases. The germline gives CDR1 SNHLY, CDR2 FYNNEI. This CDR3 contains 14 residues. J lost 3 bases, V lost 6 bases, and 6 bases had no gene match.

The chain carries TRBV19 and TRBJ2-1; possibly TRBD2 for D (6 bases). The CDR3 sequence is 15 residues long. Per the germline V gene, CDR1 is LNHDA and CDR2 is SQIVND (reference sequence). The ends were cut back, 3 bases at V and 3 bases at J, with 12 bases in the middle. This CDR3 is CASSINPGVYNEQFF. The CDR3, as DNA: TGTGCCAGTAGTATCAACCCGGGGGTCTACAATGAGCAGTTCTTC.

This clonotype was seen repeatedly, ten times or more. CDR3 sequence reads: CSARDLDDEAFF. The CDR3 region has the DNA TGCAGTGCTAGAGATTTGGACGACGAAGCTTTCTTT. The V call is TRBV20-1, the J call TRBJ1-1; D not certain. Germline values: CDR1 DFQATT, CDR2 SNEGSKA (reference sequence). The CDR3 runs to 12 residues. Trimming shortened V by 0 bases and J by 8 bases, and 10 bases separated the two germline ends.

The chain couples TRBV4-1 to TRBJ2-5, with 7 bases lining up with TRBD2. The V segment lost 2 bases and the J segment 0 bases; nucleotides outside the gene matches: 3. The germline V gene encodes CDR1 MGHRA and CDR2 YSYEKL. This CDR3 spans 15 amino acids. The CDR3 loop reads CASSQLGLDQETQYF. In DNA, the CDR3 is TGCGCCAGCAGCCAATTAGGACTAGACCAAGAGACCCAGTACTTC.

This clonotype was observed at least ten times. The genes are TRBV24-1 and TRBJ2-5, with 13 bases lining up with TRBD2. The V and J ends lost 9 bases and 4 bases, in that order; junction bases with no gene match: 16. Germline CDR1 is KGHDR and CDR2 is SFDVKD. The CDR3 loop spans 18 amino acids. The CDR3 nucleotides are TGTGCCACCTCCTGGACTAGCGGGAGTGTGGTAGGGGGAGAGACCCAGTACTTC. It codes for CATSWTSGSVVGGETQYF.

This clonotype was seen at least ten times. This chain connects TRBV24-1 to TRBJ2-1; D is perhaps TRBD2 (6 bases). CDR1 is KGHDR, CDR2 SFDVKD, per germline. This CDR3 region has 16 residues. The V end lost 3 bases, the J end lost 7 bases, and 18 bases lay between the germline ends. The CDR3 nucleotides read TGTGCCACCAGTGATCAAGAGACTAGTACAATGAATGAGCAGTTCTTC. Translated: CATSDQETSTMNEQFF.

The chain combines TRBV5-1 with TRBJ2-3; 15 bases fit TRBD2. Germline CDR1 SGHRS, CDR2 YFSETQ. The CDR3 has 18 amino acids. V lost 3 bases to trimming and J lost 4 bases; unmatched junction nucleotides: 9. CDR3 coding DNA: TGCGCCAGCAGCTGGGGGGGACTAGCGGGAGGAGTCCCAGATACGCAGTATTTT. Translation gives CASSWGGLAGGVPDTQYF.

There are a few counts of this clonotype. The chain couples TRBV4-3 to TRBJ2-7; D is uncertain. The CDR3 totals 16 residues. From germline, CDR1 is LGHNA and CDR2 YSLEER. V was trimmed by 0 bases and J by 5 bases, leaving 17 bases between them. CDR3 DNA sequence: TGCGCCAGCAGCCAAGATTTGGGCCAGTGGGTCGACGAGCAGTACTTC. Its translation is CASSQDLGQWVDEQYF.

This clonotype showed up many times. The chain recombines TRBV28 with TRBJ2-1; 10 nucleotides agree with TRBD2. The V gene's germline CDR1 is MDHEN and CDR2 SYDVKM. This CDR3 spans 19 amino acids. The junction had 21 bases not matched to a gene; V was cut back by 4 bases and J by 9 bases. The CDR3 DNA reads TGTGCCAGCAGTTCCTTCCGAGGGCTGAGCGGGAGGGCCGGGGTTGAGCAGTTCTTC. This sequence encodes CASSSFRGLSGRAGVEQFF. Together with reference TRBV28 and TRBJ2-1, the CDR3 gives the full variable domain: DVKVTQSSRYLVKRTGEKVFLECVQDMDHENMFWYRQDPGLGLRLIYFSYDVKMKEKGDIPEGYSVSREKKERFSLILESASTNQTSMYLCASSSFRGLSGRAGVEQFFGPGTRLTVL.

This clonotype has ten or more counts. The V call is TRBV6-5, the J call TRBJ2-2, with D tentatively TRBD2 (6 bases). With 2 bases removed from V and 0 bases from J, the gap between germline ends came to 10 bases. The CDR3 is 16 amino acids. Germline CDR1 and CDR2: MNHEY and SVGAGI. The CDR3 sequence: CASSYPGTPNTGELFF. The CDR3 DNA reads TGTGCCAGCAGTTACCCCGGGACTCCGAACACCGGGGAGCTGTTTTTT.

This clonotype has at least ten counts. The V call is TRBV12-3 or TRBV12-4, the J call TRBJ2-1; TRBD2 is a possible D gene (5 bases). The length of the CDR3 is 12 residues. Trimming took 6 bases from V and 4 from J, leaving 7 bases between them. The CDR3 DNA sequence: TGTGCCAGCAGGACTATTTACAATGAGCAGTTCTTC. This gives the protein CASRTIYNEQFF.

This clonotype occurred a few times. The DNA of the CDR3 is TGTGCCAGCACAGAAGCGGGAGGGCCCCACGAGCAGTACTTC. Encoded protein: CASTEAGGPHEQYF. V gene TRBV6-2 or TRBV6-3 combines with J gene TRBJ2-7; TRBD2 matches 10 bases. This CDR3 comprises 14 residues. In germline, CDR1 is MNHEY, CDR2 SVGEGT. V dropped 7 bases and J dropped 5; count of bases not matched to a gene: 8.